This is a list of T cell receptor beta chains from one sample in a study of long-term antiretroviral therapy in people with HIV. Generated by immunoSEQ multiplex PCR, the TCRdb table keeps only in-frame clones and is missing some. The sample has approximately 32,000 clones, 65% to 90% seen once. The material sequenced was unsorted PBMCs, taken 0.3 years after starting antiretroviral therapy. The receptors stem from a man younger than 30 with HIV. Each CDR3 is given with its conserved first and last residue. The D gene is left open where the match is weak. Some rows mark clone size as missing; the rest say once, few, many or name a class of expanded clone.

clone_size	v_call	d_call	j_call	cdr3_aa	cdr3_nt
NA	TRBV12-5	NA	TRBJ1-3	CASGFGGPGNTIYF	TGTGCTAGTGGTTTCGGGGGGCCTGGAAACACCATATATTTT
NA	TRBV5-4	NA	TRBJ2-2	CASSLARGVAGELFF	TGTGCCAGCAGCTTGGCCAGGGGAGTGGCCGGGGAGCTGTTTTTT
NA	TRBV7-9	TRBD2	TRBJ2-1	CASSYQTSGSNEQFF	TGTGCCAGCAGCTACCAGACTAGCGGGAGCAATGAGCAGTTCTTC
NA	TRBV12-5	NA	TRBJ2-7	CASGLSPLGISRLEQYF	TGTGCTAGTGGTTTGAGCCCCCTTGGGATCAGCCGGCTCGAGCAGTACTTC
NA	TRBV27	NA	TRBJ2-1	CASSFRWDSYNEQFF	TGTGCCAGCAGTTTTCGATGGGACTCGTACAATGAGCAGTTCTTC
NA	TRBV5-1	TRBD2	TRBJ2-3	CASSLNRGRAADTQYF	TGCGCCAGCAGTCTCAATCGCGGGAGGGCGGCAGATACGCAGTATTTT
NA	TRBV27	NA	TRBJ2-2	CASSSGGVNTGELFF	TGTGCCAGCAGTTCTGGCGGAGTAAACACCGGGGAGCTGTTTTTT
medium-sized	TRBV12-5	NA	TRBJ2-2	CASGKKGGGTGELFF	TGTGCTAGTGGTAAGAAGGGGGGCGGAACCGGGGAGCTGTTTTTT
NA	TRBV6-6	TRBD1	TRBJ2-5	CASSYFGTGARETQYF	TGTGCCAGCAGTTACTTTGGGACAGGGGCTAGAGAGACCCAGTACTTC
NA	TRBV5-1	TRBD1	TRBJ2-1	CASSGQGYNEQFF	TGCGCCAGCAGCGGACAGGGGTACAATGAGCAGTTCTTC
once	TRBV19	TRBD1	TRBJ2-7	CASSARDRGSEQYF	TGTGCCAGTAGTGCCCGGGACAGGGGGAGCGAGCAGTACTTC
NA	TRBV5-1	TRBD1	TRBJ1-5	CASSRDSRNQPQHF	TGCGCCAGCAGCCGGGACAGCCGCAATCAGCCCCAGCATTTT
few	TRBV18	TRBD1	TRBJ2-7	CASSPTRTGFMYEQYF	TGTGCCAGCTCACCTACACGGACAGGGTTTATGTACGAGCAGTACTTC
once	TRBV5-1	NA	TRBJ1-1	CASSFQGMNTEAFF	TGCGCCAGCAGCTTTCAGGGTATGAACACTGAAGCTTTCTTT
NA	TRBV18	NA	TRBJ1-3	CASSPRKGENTLSGNTIYF	TGTGCCAGCTCACCTAGAAAGGGGGAGAACACACTCTCTGGAAACACCATATATTTT
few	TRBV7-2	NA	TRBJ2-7	CASSLAVAPYEQYF	TGTGCCAGCAGCTTAGCAGTGGCCCCCTACGAGCAGTACTTC
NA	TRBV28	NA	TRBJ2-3	CASSSNGPSTDTQYF	TGTGCCAGCAGTTCGAACGGGCCTAGCACAGATACGCAGTATTTT
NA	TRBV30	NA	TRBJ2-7	CAWRLLYEQYF	TGTGCCTGGAGGCTACTCTACGAGCAGTACTTC
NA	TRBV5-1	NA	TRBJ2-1	CASSPGTPVNEQFF	TGCGCCAGCAGCCCCGGCACTCCGGTCAATGAGCAGTTCTTC
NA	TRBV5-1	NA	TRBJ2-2	CASSVTTGELFF	TGCGCCAGCAGCGTAACCACCGGGGAGCTGTTTTTT
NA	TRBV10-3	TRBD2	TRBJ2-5	CANRGEEETQYF	TGTGCCAACCGGGGGGAAGAAGAGACCCAGTACTTC
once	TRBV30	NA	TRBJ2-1	CAWSVRPQLDYNEQFF	TGTGCCTGGAGTGTACGCCCTCAGCTAGACTACAATGAGCAGTTCTTC
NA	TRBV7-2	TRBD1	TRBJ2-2	CASSPTGNSFGELFF	TGTGCCAGCAGCCCGACAGGGAATAGTTTCGGGGAGCTGTTTTTT
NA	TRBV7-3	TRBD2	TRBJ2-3	CASSGTTTDTQYF	TGTGCCAGCAGCGGGACTACTACCGATACGCAGTATTTT
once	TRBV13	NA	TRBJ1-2	CASSLMAWDGGYTF	TGTGCCAGCAGCTTAATGGCTTGGGACGGTGGCTACACCTTC